The T cell receptor (beta chain) described here comes from a study. TCRdb ran MiXCR on the 5' RACE reads and lists one entry per CDR3 protein. In all, the sample yields approximately 72 distinct CDR3 sequences. Cells sorted as Tregs were CD4+, CD25+ and CD127-/low. Sequenced material: tumor-infiltrating Tregs sorted from the breast tumor. These receptors all come from a female donor with breast cancer.

Points on this clonotype: The library was built for alpha chains, so this beta chain is an off-target read and its size means little. This sequence joins TRBV30 and TRBJ1-2, with 9 nucleotides matching TRBD1. V was clipped by 7 bases and J by 4 bases; unmatched bases: 16. Germline CDR1 and CDR2: GTSNPN and SVGIG (reference sequence). The CDR3 totals 16 residues. For the CDR3, the DNA is TGTGCCTATATGGGACAGGGAGAAGATACCCCCTATGGCTACACCTTC. It specifies CAYMGQGEDTPYGYTF.